The 28 T cell receptor beta chains presented below share a single source sample, sequenced in a study of post-analysis software for immune sequencing data. Unique molecular identifiers were built into the TCR beta cDNA libraries. Each CDR3 protein gets one entry after TCRdb re-called the PCR reads with MiXCR. This sample yields 750,000 to 950,000 distinct CDR3 sequences, of which roughly 50% are seen a single time; 4.6% belongs to the top ten. Their antigen targets remain unknown. Findings of the study overall: About 5 TRBV segments were significantly more frequent in patients than in controls. TRBV5-6, TRBV5-1 and TRBV20-1 were among these segments.

Material: blood. The origin of the receptors is a girl aged 5 to 17 with multiple sclerosis.

This clonotype was counted a single time. The rearrangement links TRBV27 to TRBJ2-5, with 9 nucleotides matching TRBD1. The CDR3 runs 12 residues. Unmatched junction bases numbered 7, after V lost 5 bases and J lost 12 bases. Looked up from germline, CDR1 is MNHEY and CDR2 is SMNVEV (reference sequence). This CDR3 reads CASSGYRGQEYF. CDR3 sequence (DNA): TGTGCCAGCAGTGGGTACAGGGGGCAGGAGTACTTC.

The chain recombines TRBV9 with TRBJ2-6; 11 bases are a match to TRBD2. CDR3 size: 19 residues. J was trimmed by 0 bases and V by 4 bases; bases with no gene match: 9. The germline V gene has CDR1 SGDLS and CDR2 YYNGEE. The CDR3 coding sequence is TGTGCCAGCAGCCCTATATATCTAGCGGGGGGCTCTGGGGCCAACGTCCTGACTTTC. Translating gives CASSPIYLAGGSGANVLTF.

This chain links TRBV12-3 or TRBV12-4 with TRBJ1-2; no clear D. The CDR3 totals 13 residues. The V and J ends lost 4 bases and 1 base respectively, with 7 bases between them. The CDR3 DNA reads TGTGCCAGCAGTTCGAGTCGTAACTATGGCTACACCTTC. It is translated as CASSSSRNYGYTF.

The CDR3: CASSYGRVALSGANVLTF. The CDR3 DNA follows: TGTGCCAGCAGTTACGGGAGGGTTGCCCTCTCTGGGGCCAACGTCCTGACTTTC. The gene calls are TRBV6-5 and TRBJ2-6; 7 positions agree with TRBD2. The germline V gene has CDR1 MNHEY and CDR2 SVGAGI. This CDR3 is 18 amino acids long. The V segment lost 2 bases and the J segment 0 bases; nucleotides outside the gene matches: 7.

V is TRBV6-5 and J is TRBJ2-1; D is unresolved. Germline lookup yields CDR1 MNHEY and CDR2 SVGAGI. Trimming took 3 bases from V and 2 from J, leaving 11 bases between them. The CDR3 length is 15 residues. In DNA, the CDR3 is TGTGCCAGCAGTTATCGGGCCTTAACCTACAATGAGCAGTTCTTC. It encodes CASSYRALTYNEQFF.

CDR3 DNA sequence: TGCAGTGCTAGAGATCAGGCTAGCGGGACTTACGAGCAGTACTTC. Its translation is CSARDQASGTYEQYF. The chain is built from TRBV20-1 and TRBJ2-7; 9 bases line up with TRBD2. The CDR3 is 15 residues long. J was trimmed by 4 bases and V by 0 bases; bases with no gene match: 7. From germline, CDR1 is DFQATT and CDR2 SNEGSKA (reference sequence).

The gene calls are TRBV7-9 and TRBJ2-5, with 8 bases lining up with TRBD2. V was clipped by 4 bases and J by 0 bases; unmatched bases: 10. This CDR3 has 17 residues. In germline, CDR1 is SEHNR, CDR2 FQNEAQ (reference sequence). Here the CDR3 reads CASSSVGGGVYQETQYF. The CDR3 coding sequence is TGTGCCAGCAGCTCCGTCGGGGGGGGAGTGTACCAAGAGACCCAGTACTTC.

The CDR3 spells CSVLGGIQETQYF. DNA of the CDR3: TGCAGCGTTCTCGGGGGCATCCAAGAGACCCAGTACTTC. This chain links TRBV29-1 with TRBJ2-5; D is perhaps TRBD1 or TRBD2 (6 bases each). Trimming stripped 5 bases from V and 1 base from J, with 11 bases between. The CDR3 consists of 13 residues. Per germline, CDR1 SQVTM and CDR2 ANQGSEA.

In this sample, this clonotype turned up a few times. This chain connects TRBV7-3 to TRBJ2-3; no definite D call. Trimming pared 2 bases from V and 7 bases from J, leaving 7 bases between. CDR1 is SGHTA and CDR2 is FQGTGA in the germline V gene. The CDR3 is 12 amino acids. CDR3 in amino acids: CASSLEANTQYF. The CDR3 nucleotides are TGTGCCAGCAGCTTAGAGGCGAATACGCAGTATTTT.

The chain employs TRBV6-6 and TRBJ1-2; 8 nucleotides align to TRBD1. The CDR3 length is 13 residues. V shed 5 bases, J shed 3 bases, and the junction held 2 bases outside the gene matches. CDR1 is MNHNY, CDR2 SVGAGI, per germline (reference sequence). CDR3 bases: TGTGCCAGCAGTCAGACAGGGGACTATGGCTACACCTTC. Translated: CASSQTGDYGYTF.

V is TRBV27 and J is TRBJ2-3; perhaps TRBD2 as D (5 bases). The CDR3 is made up of 14 amino acids. The germline CDR1 and CDR2 sequences are MNHEY and SMNVEV (reference sequence). V was cut by 4 bases and J by 3 bases, with 11 bases left in between. In DNA, the CDR3 is TGTGCCAGCAGTTACCTACCGGGGACAGATACGCAGTATTTT. It yields the protein CASSYLPGTDTQYF.

The chain couples TRBV5-1 to TRBJ2-7; D might be TRBD1 or TRBD2, each matching 6 bases. Trimming stripped 7 bases from V and 0 bases from J, with 11 bases between. Germline loops: CDR1 SGHRS, CDR2 YFSETQ. This CDR3 region has 13 residues. CDR3: CASGGTPSYEQYF. The CDR3 nucleotides read TGCGCCAGCGGCGGGACACCCTCCTACGAGCAGTACTTC.

The chain recombines TRBV29-1 with TRBJ1-1; D may be TRBD1 (5 bases). The CDR3 length is 14 residues. V lost 3 bases to trimming and J lost 4 bases, with 15 bases between them. The germline V gene has CDR1 SQVTM and CDR2 ANQGSEA. The CDR3, as DNA: TGCAGCGTTGATGGCTTTACGCAGGGCACTGAAGCTTTCTTT. As protein: CSVDGFTQGTEAFF.

The chain has TRBV3-1 and TRBJ2-7; TRBD2 is a possible D gene (6 bases). V gave up 0 bases and J gave up 10 bases, with 16 bases separating them. CDR1 is LGHDT and CDR2 is YNNKEL in the germline V gene (reference sequence). The CDR3 has 14 residues. The CDR3 spells CASSQEPVGTSQYF. For the CDR3, the DNA is TGTGCCAGCAGCCAAGAACCTGTCGGGACTTCACAGTACTTC.

V usage is TRBV3-1 and J usage is TRBJ2-1; D is unresolved. The CDR3 has 13 amino acids. Per the germline V gene, CDR1 is LGHDT and CDR2 is YNNKEL (reference sequence). V was shortened by 0 bases and J by 9 bases, with 9 bases between the two germline ends. The CDR3: CASSQDRISEQFF. CDR3 DNA: TGTGCCAGCAGCCAAGATAGGATAAGTGAGCAGTTCTTC.

The chain employs TRBV20-1 and TRBJ2-7, with 8 bases that match TRBD2. CDR1 and CDR2 (germline): DFQATT, SNEGSKA (reference sequence). CDR3 length equals 15 residues. The J segment lost 4 bases and the V segment lost 1 base, leaving 9 bases of the junction unmatched. In DNA form, the CDR3 reads TGCAGTGCTAGAGGCCGCGGGACTAGGGATTACGAGCAGTACTTC. Its translation: CSARGRGTRDYEQYF.

This chain joins TRBV10-3 and TRBJ2-1, with 8 nucleotides matching TRBD2. Germline assignment: CDR1 ENHRY and CDR2 SYGVKD. The CDR3 length is 14 residues. V trimming: 6 bases; J trimming: 6 bases; junction bases outside the gene matches: 7. CDR3 in DNA: TGTGCCATCAGCCCCCTTAGCGGGATCAATGAGCAGTTCTTC. Protein sequence: CAISPLSGINEQFF.

The V call is TRBV25-1, the J call TRBJ2-3, with 12 bases aligning to TRBD2. Germline CDR1 reads MGHDK; CDR2 reads SYGVNS. The J segment lost 2 bases and the V segment lost 7 bases, leaving 4 bases of the junction unmatched. This CDR3 has 15 amino acids. CDR3 DNA: TGTGCCAGCATCCCTAGCGGGGGGGTCACAGATACGCAGTATTTT. It translates to CASIPSGGVTDTQYF.

The chain joins TRBV29-1 to TRBJ2-5; 9 nucleotides agree with TRBD2. CDR3 size: 14 residues. CDR1 and CDR2 (germline): SQVTM, ANQGSEA. J lost 0 bases, V lost 1 base, and 0 bases had no gene match. This chain's CDR3 is CSVEGLADQETQYF. CDR3 nucleotides: TGCAGCGTTGAAGGACTAGCGGACCAAGAGACCCAGTACTTC.

This clonotype has a handful of counts. The chain has TRBV5-1 and TRBJ2-3; D gene unclear. Per germline, CDR1 SGHRS and CDR2 YFSETQ. With 5 bases removed from V and 0 bases from J, the gap between germline ends came to 7 bases. The CDR3 runs 13 residues. The CDR3 region is CASRPVSTDTQYF. The CDR3 region has the DNA TGCGCCAGCAGACCCGTTAGCACAGATACGCAGTATTTT.

The J gene is TRBJ1-5, the V gene TRBV20-1; 7 bases match TRBD1. The ends lost 5 bases at V and 1 base at J; junction bases unmatched: 5. In germline, CDR1 is DFQATT, CDR2 SNEGSKA (reference sequence). This CDR3 is 14 amino acids long. CDR3 amino acids: CSARQGSSNQPQHF. The CDR3 DNA is TGCAGTGCTCGACAGGGTTCGAGCAATCAGCCCCAGCATTTT.

The chain uses TRBV7-6 and TRBJ2-5; 7 bases agree with TRBD2. There are 14 residues in the CDR3. With 5 bases clipped from V and 5 bases from J, the junction kept 8 bases outside the gene matches. Germline loops: CDR1 SGHVS, CDR2 FNYEAQ. This CDR3 is CASSPGLDLETQYF. Here the CDR3 DNA reads TGTGCCAGCAGCCCCGGACTAGACTTGGAGACCCAGTACTTC. The full variable domain, its missing parts supplied by reference TRBV7-6 and TRBJ2-5, is GAGVSQSPRYKVTKRGQDVALRCDPISGHVSLYWYRQALGQGPEFLTYFNYEAQQDKSGLPNDRFSAERPEGSISTLTIQRTEQRDSAMYRCASSPGLDLETQYFGPGTRLLVL.

This chain connects TRBV9 to TRBJ2-1, with D possibly being TRBD2 (6 bases). V gave up 4 bases and J gave up 8 bases, with 13 bases separating them. CDR1 SGDLS and CDR2 YYNGEE come from the germline V gene. The CDR3 covers 13 residues. CDR3 sequence: CASSPGTEDEQFF. The CDR3 DNA reads as TGTGCCAGCAGCCCAGGGACTGAGGATGAGCAGTTCTTC.

The V and J genes are TRBV6-5 and TRBJ1-1; D gene uncertain. Germline V gene lookup returns CDR1 MNHEY and CDR2 SVGAGI. The V gene lost 6 bases and the J gene lost 10 bases, with 15 bases spanning the gap. The CDR3 is made up of 12 amino acids. The CDR3 DNA sequence: TGTGCCAGCAGCAACGGAGAGAAGGGAGCTTTCTTT. It specifies CASSNGEKGAFF.

Comment on this clonotype: An end of the junction does not agree with germline; a read error may underlie this. The chain employs TRBV11-2 and TRBJ2-6, with 11 bases that match TRBD1. The CDR3 covers 17 residues. Germline V gives CDR1 SGHAT, CDR2 FQNNGV. CDR3 DNA: TGTGCCAGCAGGTGGGGGACAGGGGGTTCTGGGGCCAACGTCCGGACTTTC. It yields the protein CASRWGTGGSGANVRTF.

This sequence joins TRBV7-9 and TRBJ2-3; tentative D call: TRBD2 (5 bases). Trimming shortened V by 6 bases and J by 1 base, and 11 bases separated the two germline ends. Germline loops: CDR1 SEHNR, CDR2 FQNEAQ (reference sequence). The CDR3 spans 14 residues. The CDR3 DNA reads TGTGCCAGCAGACAGAAGGAGGGCACAGATACGCAGTATTTT. It translates to CASRQKEGTDTQYF.

This clonotype was observed a handful of times. The V call is TRBV4-1, the J call TRBJ2-5, with TRBD2 matching 9 bases. Germline V lookup: CDR1 MGHRA, CDR2 YSYEKL. Trimming at V came to 0 bases and at J to 13 bases, leaving 9 bases not matched to a gene. CDR3 length: 14 residues. The CDR3 DNA follows: TGCGCCAGCAGCCAAGATTTTCTAGCGGGATTTAGGTACTTC. It translates to CASSQDFLAGFRYF.

The chain has TRBV7-8 and TRBJ2-5; 11 bases are shared with TRBD2. The CDR3 spans 15 residues. Germline lookup yields CDR1 SGHVS and CDR2 FQNEAQ. The V segment lost 5 bases and the J segment 5 bases; nucleotides outside the gene matches: 7. CDR3 DNA: TGTGCCAGCAGCGCGTTAGCGGGGGGGCCGGAGACCCAGTACTTC. Encoded protein: CASSALAGGPETQYF. Combining the CDR3 with reference TRBV7-8 and TRBJ2-5 gives the whole variable domain GAGVSQSPRYKVAKRGQDVALRCDPISGHVSLFWYQQALGQGPEFLTYFQNEAQLDKSGLPSDRFFAERPEGSVSTLKIQRTQQEDSAVYLCASSALAGGPETQYFGPGTRLLVL.